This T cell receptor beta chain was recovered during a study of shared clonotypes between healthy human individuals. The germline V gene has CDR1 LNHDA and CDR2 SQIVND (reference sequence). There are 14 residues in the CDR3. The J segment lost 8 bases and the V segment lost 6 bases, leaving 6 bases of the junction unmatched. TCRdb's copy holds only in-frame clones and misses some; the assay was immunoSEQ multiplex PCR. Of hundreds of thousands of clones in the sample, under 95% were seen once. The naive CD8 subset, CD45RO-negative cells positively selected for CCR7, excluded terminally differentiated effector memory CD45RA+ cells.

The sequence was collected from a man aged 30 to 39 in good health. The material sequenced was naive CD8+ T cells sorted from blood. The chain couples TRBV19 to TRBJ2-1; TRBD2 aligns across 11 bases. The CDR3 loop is CASRLAGVRDEQFF. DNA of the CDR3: TGTGCCAGTAGACTAGCGGGAGTTAGAGATGAGCAGTTCTTC.